This entry lists 17 T cell receptor beta chains sequenced from one sample in a study of blood T cell repertoires in COVID-19. Using immunoSEQ multiplex PCR, the repertoire was profiled, and TCRdb retains in-frame clones only, with some absent. Of 100,000 to 150,000 clones in the sample, around 87% were seen once. The sequencing sample was made of peripheral blood. The receptors originated from a woman aged 55-75 years with acute or convalescent COVID-19.

The chain combines TRBV24-1 with TRBJ1-3; D uncertain. The CDR3 is 14 residues long. Germline loops: CDR1 KGHDR, CDR2 SFDVKD. Trimming left V 2 bases short and J 4 bases short, with 8 bases between. This chain's CDR3 is CATSDSPPGNTIYF. In nucleotides, the CDR3 is TGTGCCACCAGTGATTCCCCCCCGGGAAACACCATATATTTT.

This clone was counted once. The chain carries TRBV15 and TRBJ1-2; possible D gene TRBD1, 6 bases. CDR3 length: 17 residues. V lost 0 bases and J lost 2, with 16 bases in between. CDR1 LNHNV and CDR2 YYDKDF come from the germline V gene (reference sequence). The CDR3 bases are TGTGCCACCAGCAGAGATTTAATATATGGACAGAACTATGGCTACACCTTC. Its translation is CATSRDLIYGQNYGYTF.

The CDR3 sequence is CASSAGATGELFF. The CDR3 DNA is TGCGCCAGCTCTGCGGGAGCGACCGGGGAGCTGTTTTTT. V and J are TRBV5-1 and TRBJ2-2, with 7 positions matching TRBD2. The CDR3 totals 13 residues. Trimming took 7 bases from V and 5 from J; bases not matched to a gene: 5. CDR1 SGHRS and CDR2 YFSETQ come from the germline V gene.

The gene calls are TRBV7-2 and TRBJ2-7, with 7 bases matching TRBD2. This CDR3 has 16 amino acids. Per germline, CDR1 SGHTA and CDR2 FQGNSA. V was clipped by 6 bases and J by 0 bases; unmatched bases: 11. DNA for the CDR3: TGTGCCAGCAGGATAGCGGAGGGAGGGCCCTCCTACGAGCAGTACTTC. Amino acids: CASRIAEGGPSYEQYF.

This rearrangement joins TRBV28 to TRBJ2-7; D possibly corresponds to TRBD2 (7 bases). The CDR3 contains 16 residues. V gave up 10 bases and J gave up 0 bases, with 22 bases separating them. CDR1 MDHEN and CDR2 SYDVKM come from the germline V gene. This chain's CDR3 is CATRGAHIGSSYEQYF. The DNA for the CDR3 is TGTGCCACCCGGGGGGCCCATATCGGCAGCTCCTACGAGCAGTACTTC.

The chain couples TRBV30 to TRBJ2-7; a weak D match, TRBD2 (6 bases). Trimming stripped 1 base from V and 2 bases from J, with 12 bases between. The CDR3 covers 14 residues. Per germline, CDR1 GTSNPN and CDR2 SVGIG (reference sequence). CDR3 DNA: TGTGCCTGGAGTGAGGAGGGGCGCCCCTACGAGCAGTACGTC. As protein: CAWSEEGRPYEQYV.

J is TRBJ1-2 and V is TRBV6-5, with TRBD1 identical over 8 bases. The CDR3 has 13 residues. Germline lookup yields CDR1 MNHEY and CDR2 SVGAGI. V was clipped by 6 bases and J by 3 bases; unmatched bases: 3. The CDR3 reads CASRETGDYGYTF. The CDR3 DNA reads as TGTGCCAGCAGAGAGACAGGGGACTATGGCTACACCTTC.

The chain has TRBV10-3 and TRBJ2-1; TRBD2 is a possible D gene (5 bases). V lost 2 bases and J lost 7, with 6 bases in between. Per germline, CDR1 ENHRY and CDR2 SYGVKD. The CDR3 is 12 amino acids. Here the CDR3 reads CAISEAGNEQFF. CDR3 in DNA: TGTGCCATCAGTGAGGCGGGTAATGAGCAGTTCTTC.

The chain has TRBV5-1 and TRBJ2-5; 14 bases are a match to TRBD2. Germline trimming cut 3 bases from V and 7 bases from J; bases unmatched to any gene: 5. Germline V lookup: CDR1 SGHRS, CDR2 YFSETQ. The CDR3 contains 15 residues. The CDR3 DNA reads as TGCGCCAGCAGCTACGGACTAGCGGGAGGAGGGACCCAGTACTTC. This encodes CASSYGLAGGGTQYF.

This chain joins TRBV5-6 and TRBJ2-1; 13 bases fit TRBD2. The CDR3 totals 16 residues. CDR1 and CDR2 (germline): SGHDT, YYEEEE. Losses at the gene ends were 4 bases for V and 6 bases for J; bases not matched to a gene: 7. The CDR3 protein is CASSPTLAGGLNEQFF. The CDR3 DNA reads as TGTGCCAGCAGCCCGACACTAGCGGGAGGGCTCAATGAGCAGTTCTTC. Complete variable domain (other parts from reference TRBV5-6 and TRBJ2-1): DAGVTQSPTHLIKTRGQQVTLRCSPKSGHDTVSWYQQALGQGPQFIFQYYEEEERQRGNFPDRFSGHQFPNYSSELNVNALLLGDSALYLCASSPTLAGGLNEQFFGPGTRLTVL.

The V gene is TRBV10-3, the J gene TRBJ1-1, with no clear D. Between the trimmed V and J ends, which lost 7 bases and 1 base, there was a span of 10 bases. This CDR3 comprises 13 residues. The germline gives CDR1 ENHRY, CDR2 SYGVKD. The CDR3 protein is CAIKEVSNTEAFF. The CDR3 DNA is TGTGCCATCAAAGAGGTTTCGAACACTGAAGCTTTCTTT.

This rearrangement joins TRBV6-6 to TRBJ1-5, with D uncertain. The CDR3 has 21 residues. The germline CDR1 and CDR2 sequences are MNHNY and SVGAGI (reference sequence). V shed 6 bases and J shed 0 bases, with 30 bases lying between them. As DNA, the CDR3 is TGTGCCAGCAGCCTATCTCGCCGGACTCGGGCAGATGTTTATAGCAATCAGCCCCAGCATTTT. Protein product: CASSLSRRTRADVYSNQPQHF.

The chain is built from TRBV6-5 and TRBJ2-3; 9 bases match TRBD1. The CDR3 covers 14 residues. V dropped 6 bases and J dropped 1; count of bases not matched to a gene: 2. Germline V gene data show CDR1 as MNHEY and CDR2 as SVGAGI. The CDR3 DNA reads as TGTGCCAGCAGGAGGGACAGGGGCACAGATACGCAGTATTTT. Protein sequence: CASRRDRGTDTQYF.

As for this clone: Different DNA sequences within this sample yield the same CDR3. V gene TRBV5-1 combines with J gene TRBJ2-1, with 11 bases that match TRBD2. With 1 base clipped from V and 4 bases from J, the junction kept 1 base outside the gene matches. This CDR3 has 15 residues. The germline V gene has CDR1 SGHRS and CDR2 YFSETQ. The CDR3 region has the DNA TGCGCCAGCAGCTTGACTAGCGGGAGTTACAATGAGCAGTTCTTC. It encodes CASSLTSGSYNEQFF.

V is TRBV2 and J is TRBJ1-5; 7 nucleotides align to TRBD1. This CDR3 has 13 amino acids. Germline values: CDR1 SNHLY, CDR2 FYNNEI. Germline trimming cut 8 bases from V and 3 bases from J; bases unmatched to any gene: 4. CDR3 nucleotide sequence: TGTGCCAGCCACAGGGGTACCAATCAGCCCCAGCATTTT. This sequence encodes CASHRGTNQPQHF.

To note about this clone: The sample contains more than one DNA sequence encoding this CDR3. The chain joins TRBV12-3 or TRBV12-4 to TRBJ1-1, with D possibly TRBD1 on 5 matching bases. The CDR3 length is 12 residues. V shed 3 bases and J shed 4 bases, with 6 bases lying between them. The CDR3 protein is CASSFDSTEAFF. As DNA, the CDR3 is TGTGCCAGCAGTTTTGACAGCACTGAAGCTTTCTTT.

CDR3: CASSAYLNTEAFF. The CDR3 nucleotides are TGTGCCAGCAGTGCCTATTTGAACACTGAAGCTTTCTTT. The chain joins TRBV6-4 to TRBJ1-1; D unresolved. V gave up 4 bases and J gave up 0 bases, with 6 bases separating them. This CDR3 region has 13 residues. CDR1 is MRHNA and CDR2 is SNTAGT in the germline V gene.